This is a list of T cell receptor beta chains from one sample in a study of cytomegalovirus exposure and HLA in healthy donors. Here immunoSEQ multiplex PCR was the method, and the copy in TCRdb shows in-frame clones only, minus some. The sample shows about 25,000 clones, more than 70% of them seen only once. Sequenced: PBMCs. These receptors came from a male donor in good health and CMV-seronegative. CDR3s include the opening cysteine and the closing phenylalanine or tryptophan. The D gene is left open where the match is weak. A clone size is listed for some rows: how often the clone was seen (once, few, many), or a class if it is expanded.

j_call: TRBJ2-7; d_call: TRBD2; clone_size: .; v_call: TRBV14; cdr3_aa: CASSQGLAGPYEQYF; cdr3_nt: TGTGCCAGCAGCCAGGGACTAGCGGGGCCCTACGAGCAGTACTTC
j_call: TRBJ2-2; d_call: .; clone_size: .; v_call: TRBV7-9; cdr3_aa: CASSLDWQDTGELFF; cdr3_nt: TGTGCCAGCAGCTTAGACTGGCAGGACACCGGGGAGCTGTTTTTT
j_call: TRBJ2-3; d_call: TRBD2; clone_size: .; v_call: TRBV6-5; cdr3_aa: CASSYRGGGTQYF; cdr3_nt: TGTGCCAGCAGTTACCGCGGGGGGGGTACGCAGTATTTT
j_call: TRBJ2-7; d_call: TRBD1; clone_size: .; v_call: TRBV7-9; cdr3_aa: CASSRDRGAYEQYF; cdr3_nt: TGTGCCAGCAGCCGGGACAGGGGCGCCTACGAGCAGTACTTC
j_call: TRBJ1-4; d_call: .; clone_size: .; v_call: TRBV27; cdr3_aa: CASSPFAATNEKLFF; cdr3_nt: TGTGCCAGCAGTCCCTTCGCAGCAACTAATGAAAAACTGTTTTTT
j_call: TRBJ2-3; d_call: .; clone_size: once; v_call: TRBV5-8; cdr3_aa: CASSPTLSTDTQYF; cdr3_nt: TGTGCCAGCAGCCCCACACTAAGCACAGATACGCAGTATTTT
j_call: TRBJ2-5; d_call: TRBD2; clone_size: .; v_call: TRBV5-1; cdr3_aa: CASSLGSGGARETQYF; cdr3_nt: TGCGCCAGCAGCTTGGGCAGCGGGGGGGCCAGGGAGACCCAGTACTTC
j_call: TRBJ2-7; d_call: TRBD1; clone_size: once; v_call: TRBV5-6; cdr3_aa: CASSRTGREQYF; cdr3_nt: TGTGCCAGCAGCCGGACAGGGCGGGAGCAGTACTTC
j_call: TRBJ2-6; d_call: .; clone_size: few; v_call: TRBV6-5; cdr3_aa: CASSGALSGANVLTF; cdr3_nt: TGTGCCAGCAGCGGAGCGCTCTCTGGGGCCAACGTCCTGACTTTC
j_call: TRBJ2-1; d_call: .; clone_size: .; v_call: TRBV1; cdr3_aa: CTLPGQGGSNEQFF; cdr3_nt: TGCACCCTACCGGGACAGGGAGGATCCAATGAGCAGTTCTTC